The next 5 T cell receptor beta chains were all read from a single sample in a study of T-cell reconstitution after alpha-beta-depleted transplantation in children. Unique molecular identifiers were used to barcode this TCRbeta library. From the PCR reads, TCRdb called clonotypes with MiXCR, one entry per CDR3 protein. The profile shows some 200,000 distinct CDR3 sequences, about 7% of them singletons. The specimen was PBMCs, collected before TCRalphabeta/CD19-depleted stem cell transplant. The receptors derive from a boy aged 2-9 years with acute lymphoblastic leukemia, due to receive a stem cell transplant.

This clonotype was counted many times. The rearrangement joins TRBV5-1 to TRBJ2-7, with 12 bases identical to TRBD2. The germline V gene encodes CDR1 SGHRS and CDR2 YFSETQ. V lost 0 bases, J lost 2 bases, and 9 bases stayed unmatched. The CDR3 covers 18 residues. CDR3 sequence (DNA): TGCGCCAGCAGCTTGGGACTAGCGGGAGTTCTTACAACCTACGAGCAGTACTTC. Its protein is CASSLGLAGVLTTYEQYF.

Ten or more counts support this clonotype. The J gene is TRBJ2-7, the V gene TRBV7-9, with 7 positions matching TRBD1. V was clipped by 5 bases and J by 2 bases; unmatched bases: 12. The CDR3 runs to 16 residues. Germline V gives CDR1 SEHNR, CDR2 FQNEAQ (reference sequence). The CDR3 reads CASSIARGQKPYEQYF. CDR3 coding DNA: TGTGCCAGCAGCATCGCCCGGGGACAGAAGCCCTACGAGCAGTACTTC.

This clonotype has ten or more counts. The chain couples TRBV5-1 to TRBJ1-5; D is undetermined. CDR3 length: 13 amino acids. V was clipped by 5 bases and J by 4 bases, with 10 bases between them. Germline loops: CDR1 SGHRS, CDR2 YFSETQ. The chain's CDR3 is CASSPYENQPQHF. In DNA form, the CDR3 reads TGCGCCAGCAGTCCTTATGAAAATCAGCCCCAGCATTTT.

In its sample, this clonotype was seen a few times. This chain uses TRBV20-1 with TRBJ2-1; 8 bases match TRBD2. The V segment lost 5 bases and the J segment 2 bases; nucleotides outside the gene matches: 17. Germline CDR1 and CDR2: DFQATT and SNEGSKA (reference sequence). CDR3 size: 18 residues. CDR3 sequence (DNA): TGCAGTGCTGCCCGGGGGGGCCCTTTTGGTCGTACCTACAATGAGCAGTTCTTC. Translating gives CSAARGGPFGRTYNEQFF.

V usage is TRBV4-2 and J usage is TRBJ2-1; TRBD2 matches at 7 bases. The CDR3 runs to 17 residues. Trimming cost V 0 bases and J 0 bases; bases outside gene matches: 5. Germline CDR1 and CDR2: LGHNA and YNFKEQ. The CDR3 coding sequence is TGTGCCAGCAGCCAAGATTTAGCGGGCAGCTCCTACAATGAGCAGTTCTTC. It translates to CASSQDLAGSSYNEQFF.